The entry below gives a single T cell receptor beta chain sequence along with its context. Its recognized antigen is unknown. Base quality data are lacking; no much larger clone is found one base away. Based on the germline V gene, the CDR1 and CDR2 sequences are ENHRY and SYGVKD. The V and J ends are trimmed by 7 bases and 1 base, leaving 13 bases between them. Reading from cysteine to phenylalanine, the CDR3 counts 14 amino acids. The CDR3 DNA has 42 bases and is translated from base 1. This sample is drawn from a study of T cells in pancreatic ductal adenocarcinoma (dated 2017 in TCRdb). Describing the broader study: The work assessed suppressive cells as well as CD8+ T cells infiltrating resected pancreatic ductal adenocarcinoma, measuring their numbers, locations, and properties, in order to shed light on the adaptive T-cell response that occurs naturally. The research as a whole found: Because inoperable disease is present at presentation in most pancreatic cancer patients, the resected cohort was biased toward the minority with early-stage disease. T-cell clonality showed no significant difference between tumor and blood, with a mean clonality of around 0.11 in tumors and approximately 0.07 in blood. More total productive templates and roughly 8-fold more unique clonotypes were found in blood samples than in tumor samples. Comparisons of clonality between tumor and blood may be biased because tumors are enriched in CD45RO+ effector T cells rather than naive T cells, which biases the comparison toward lower diversity.

The selected pancreatic ductal adenocarcinoma patients had received surgery without neoadjuvant therapy. Peripheral blood was collected in heparin tubes, and PBMCs were isolated by histopaque density gradient and cryopreserved in around 11% DMSO. The DNeasy Blood and Tissue Kit, with Proteinase K and RNase treatment, was used to extract genomic DNA from 7 PBMC specimens and 9 or 10 flash-frozen tumor specimens. TCR beta CDR3 regions were amplified from genomic DNA using the immunoSEQ hsTCRB kit. An Illumina HiSeq system was used to carry out high-throughput TRB CDR3 sequencing. In the paper's pipeline: The immunoSEQ software was used to analyze sequencing reads, and nonproductive sequences containing premature stops or frame-shifts were removed. Clonality of the repertoire was calculated as one minus the Shannon entropy normalized by log2 of the number of unique productive sequences. Sourced from immuneACCESS, this table was stored by TCRdb with only in-frame sequences that have V and J called. A share of the clones is absent; for the studies checked, an unresolved V gene accounts for under half, and the remainder has no known explanation. The V and J calls and clone size come from that table; D and trimming were worked out from the DNA. The sample table holds roughly 8,700 clones, of which just under 90% were seen once. The biggest ten clones account for around 3.3% of the sample.

The receptor was derived from a human donor with pancreatic ductal adenocarcinoma. The sample taken for sequencing was PBMCs. This chain joins TRBV10-3 to TRBJ1-1; D gene: possibly TRBD1, on 5 matching bases. For the CDR3, the sequence is CAINSRGSNTEAFF. Read as DNA, the sequence is TGTGCCATCAATAGTCGGGGGTCGAACACTGAAGCTTTCTTT.